Shown below are 5 T cell receptor beta chains from a single sample sequenced in a study of cytomegalovirus exposure and HLA in healthy donors. PCR used 60 Vbeta primers and 13 Jbeta primers. Assay: immunoSEQ multiplex PCR; the TCRdb copy retains only in-frame clones and omits some. The table lists 30,000 to 40,000 clones, more than 60% of them singletons. The sequencing sample was made of PBMCs. The source of these receptors is a young man in good health and CMV-seronegative.

The chain links TRBV7-9 to TRBJ2-1; a possible D gene is TRBD2 (5 bases). The germline CDR1 and CDR2 sequences are SEHNR and FQNEAQ (reference sequence). With 5 bases removed from V and 0 bases from J, the gap between germline ends came to 11 bases. The CDR3 has 15 residues. As DNA, the CDR3 is TGTGCCAGCAGCCCGGACTTGGGCTCCTACAATGAGCAGTTCTTC. This translates into CASSPDLGSYNEQFF.

The chain employs TRBV5-1 and TRBJ2-2, with D perhaps TRBD1 (6 bases). Germline values: CDR1 SGHRS, CDR2 YFSETQ. The CDR3 runs to 14 residues. The ends were cut back, 7 bases at V and 2 bases at J, with 12 bases in the middle. This CDR3 is CASRGTTNTGELFF. As DNA, the CDR3 is TGCGCCAGCCGTGGGACAACTAACACCGGGGAGCTGTTTTTT.

The chain uses TRBV25-1 and TRBJ2-1, with D unclear. V gave up 3 bases and J gave up 8 bases, with 14 bases separating them. This CDR3 has 14 amino acids. Germline CDR1 is MGHDK and CDR2 is SYGVNS. The CDR3 bases are TGTGCCAGCAGTGATCCGGCAGGTATGGATGAGCAGTTCTTC. This sequence encodes CASSDPAGMDEQFF.

The J gene is TRBJ2-1, the V gene TRBV2; 7 nucleotides line up with TRBD2. Trimming took 2 bases from V and 3 from J; bases not matched to a gene: 1. From germline, CDR1 is SNHLY and CDR2 FYNNEI. The CDR3 extends over 14 amino acids. The CDR3, as DNA: TGTGCCAGCAGTGAACTAGCGGACTACAATGAGCAGTTCTTC. Amino acid sequence: CASSELADYNEQFF.

V is TRBV7-2 and J is TRBJ2-1; D uncertain. Trimming took 5 bases from V and 3 from J, leaving 2 bases between them. The CDR3 consists of 11 residues. The germline V gene encodes CDR1 SGHTA and CDR2 FQGNSA. The CDR3 DNA sequence: TGTGCCAGCAGCCACTACAATGAGCAGTTCTTC. It encodes CASSHYNEQFF.